Listed below are T cell receptor beta chains from one sample, sequenced in a study of spatial heterogeneity in lung cancer. TCRdb re-called the 5' RACE reads through MiXCR, storing one row per CDR3 protein. The sample lists some 25,000 distinct CDR3 sequences; 4% to 6% were seen once. The sample in question was PBMCs, obtained at surgery. These receptors all come from a male donor with early-stage non-small cell lung cancer. The CDR3 runs from the conserved cysteine through the conserved F or W. The D gene is left open where the match is weak. Clone size appears in some rows only: once, few, many, or a class for an expanded clone.

>TRBJ2-1|TRBV7-3|many|NA
TGTGCCAGCAGCTTAACGGATAGCTCCTACAATGAGCAGTTCTTC
CASSLTDSSYNEQFF
>TRBJ2-3|TRBV28|medium-sized|TRBD2
TGTGCCAGCAGTTTCCGGGTAGCGGGGCCCCGAGGGGATACGCAGTATTTT
CASSFRVAGPRGDTQYF
>TRBJ1-1|TRBV6-5|many|TRBD1
TGTGCCAGCAGTACGACAGGGAGGGCTGAAGCTTTCTTT
CASSTTGRAEAFF
>TRBJ1-1|TRBV12-3/TRBV12-4|many|NA
TGTGCCAGCAGTTTACGGAAGGGTGCTGAAGCTTTCTTT
CASSLRKGAEAFF
>TRBJ2-7|TRBV7-2|many|TRBD2
TGTGCCAGCAGCTTAGGCGTCTGGGCGGGGGGCTACGAGCAGTACTTC
CASSLGVWAGGYEQYF
>TRBJ2-7|TRBV18|few|TRBD1
TGTGCCAGCTCACGGTCCCCGGGACAGGGGGGCCACGAGCAGTACTTC
CASSRSPGQGGHEQYF
>TRBJ2-1|TRBV7-3|NA|NA
TGTGCCAGCAGCCCCCCCGGGGCCTCCTACAATGAGCAGTTCTTC
CASSPPGASYNEQFF
>TRBJ2-3|TRBV14|many|NA
TGTGCCAGCAGCCAAGATAGGGGGAGTGAATATCGCACAGATACGCAGTATTTT
CASSQDRGSEYRTDTQYF
>TRBJ2-5|TRBV20-1|many|NA
TGCAGTGCCCCATGGAGGGGGGGAGAGACCCAGTACTTC
CSAPWRGGETQYF
>TRBJ1-1|TRBV6-6|many|NA
TGTGCCAGCAGTGACAGGATGAGGGCGAACACTGAAGCTTTCTTT
CASSDRMRANTEAFF
>TRBJ1-2|TRBV2|many|NA
TGTGCCAGCAGTGAATTAGTCAGGGACTGGACGGAGAATAACTATGGCTACACCTTC
CASSELVRDWTENNYGYTF
>TRBJ2-7|TRBV10-3|many|NA
TGTGCCATCAGTCACGCAGGCGGCGGTGGAGGGGGATACGAGCAGTACTTC
CAISHAGGGGGGYEQYF
>TRBJ1-5|TRBV6-5|many|NA
TGTGCCAGCAGAAATCGGATAAGGGGATCGGATCAGCCCCAGCATTTT
CASRNRIRGSDQPQHF
>TRBJ2-5|TRBV5-5|many|TRBD1
TGTGCCAGCAGCACCAGACAGGGGCCTCAAGAGACCCAGTACTTC
CASSTRQGPQETQYF
>TRBJ1-4|TRBV19|few|NA
TGTGCCAGTAATCGCCAACTTAATGAAAAACTGTTTTTT
CASNRQLNEKLFF
>TRBJ2-7|TRBV7-9|NA|NA
TGTGCCAGCAGCCCATTATCGGGTGAGCAGTACTTC
CASSPLSGEQYF
>TRBJ2-6|TRBV7-3|many|TRBD1
TGTGCCAGCAGTCCGACAGGGCCTGGGGCCAACGTCCTGACTTTC
CASSPTGPGANVLTF
>TRBJ2-3|TRBV9|many|NA
TGTGCCAGCAGCGTAGTGGGCACAGATACGCAGTATTTT
CASSVVGTDTQYF
>TRBJ2-3|TRBV4-3|many|NA
TGCGCCAGCAGCCAAGACCCGACAGCTAGTAGCACAGATACGCAGTATTTT
CASSQDPTASSTDTQYF
>TRBJ1-1|TRBV7-9|many|TRBD1
TGTGCCAGCAGCTCCGGGACAGGCGGCACTGAAGCTTTCTTT
CASSSGTGGTEAFF
>TRBJ2-7|TRBV5-6|many|TRBD1
TGTGCCAGCAGCCGTCTCGGGGCAGGGACAGAGGACGAGCAGTACTTC
CASSRLGAGTEDEQYF
>TRBJ1-2|TRBV6-6|many|NA
TGTGCCAGCAGTTACTCGCCGACAGTAAACTATGGCTACACCTTC
CASSYSPTVNYGYTF
>TRBJ2-4|TRBV28|many|NA
TGTGCCAGCAGTTCTGAGGTGGCGGCCAAAAACATTCAGTACTTC
CASSSEVAAKNIQYF
>TRBJ2-3|TRBV7-3|NA|NA
TGTGCCAGCAGCTTAGGTCAGGAGGACAGAGATACGCAGTATTTT
CASSLGQEDRDTQYF
>TRBJ1-1|TRBV7-2|many|NA
TGTGCCAGCAGCTTACGGAGGACCGTGAACACTGAAGCTTTCTTT
CASSLRRTVNTEAFF
>TRBJ1-6|TRBV7-2|many|NA
TGTGCCAGCAGCCAGAATAATTCACCCCTCCACTTT
CASSQNNSPLHF
>TRBJ2-7|TRBV20-1|many|NA
TGCAGTGCTAGAGCGAGGGCTTCCTACGAGCAGTACTTC
CSARARASYEQYF
>TRBJ2-7|TRBV7-9|medium-sized|TRBD2
TGTGCCAGCAGCTTCGCGGGAGGTAACTCCTACGAGCAGTACTTC
CASSFAGGNSYEQYF
>TRBJ2-7|TRBV12-3/TRBV12-4|many|TRBD1
TGTGCCAGCAGTCCAGGACAGGGGGGGACCTACGAGCAGTACTTC
CASSPGQGGTYEQYF
>TRBJ2-3|TRBV20-1|many|NA
TGCAGTGCTCAGCAGGGGATAGCTACGCAGTATTTT
CSAQQGIATQYF
>TRBJ2-1|TRBV27|many|TRBD2
TGTGCCAGCAGTTCGTGGCTAGCGGGCGAGCAGTTCTTC
CASSSWLAGEQFF
>TRBJ1-5|TRBV3-1|few|NA
TGTGCCAGCAGTTCACAGGGTAGCAATCAGCCCCAGCATTTT
CASSSQGSNQPQHF
>TRBJ2-7|TRBV20-1|many|NA
TGCAGTGCTAGACAGGGTAGGAACTACGAGCAGTACTTC
CSARQGRNYEQYF
>TRBJ2-1|TRBV5-1|many|TRBD2
TGCGCCGTTAGCGGGGGGGTCGAGAATGAGCAGTTCTTC
CAVSGGVENEQFF
>TRBJ2-3|TRBV20-1|many|NA
TGCAGTGCTAGAGATTCGGGGGCCCCCACAGATACGCAGTATTTT
CSARDSGAPTDTQYF
>TRBJ2-3|TRBV27|many|NA
TGTGCCAGCAGTGCCACCGGGACTGAGAGCACAGATACGCAGTATTTT
CASSATGTESTDTQYF
>TRBJ1-3|TRBV5-6|many|NA
TGTGCCAGCAGCTGGGATAAGAACTCTGGAAACACCATATATTTT
CASSWDKNSGNTIYF
>TRBJ2-3|TRBV28|many|TRBD2
TGTGCCAGCAGTTTACCCCGACTAGCGGGAGAAGATACGCAGTATTTT
CASSLPRLAGEDTQYF
>TRBJ1-1|TRBV5-1|many|TRBD1
TGCGCCAGCAGCTGGGGACAGTATAACACTGAAGCTTTCTTT
CASSWGQYNTEAFF
>TRBJ2-6|TRBV5-1|many|NA
TGCGCCAGCACCCCCTCTGGAGACGCCGCCTCTGGGGCCAACGTCCTGACTTTC
CASTPSGDAASGANVLTF
>TRBJ1-5|TRBV7-6|many|NA
TGTGCCAGCAGCCCAGGATCTGGCCGTTATAGCAATCAGCCCCAGCATTTT
CASSPGSGRYSNQPQHF
>TRBJ1-4|TRBV5-1|many|TRBD1
TGCGCCAGCAGCTTCCAGGGGGGTACAACTAATGAAAAACTGTTTTTT
CASSFQGGTTNEKLFF
>TRBJ1-1|TRBV6-9|many|NA
TGTGCCAGCAGAGGAGGGGAGGGGAGCACTGAAGCTTTCTTT
CASRGGEGSTEAFF
>TRBJ1-6|TRBV7-9|medium-sized|TRBD1
TGTGCCAGCAGCACAGGGACAGGAGTCTCACCCCTCCACTTT
CASSTGTGVSPLHF
>TRBJ2-5|TRBV28|many|NA
TGTGCCCTCCGCGGGGCCGGGATCGGGAAGACCCAGTACTTC
CALRGAGIGKTQYF
>TRBJ2-7|TRBV20-1|few|TRBD2
TGCAGTGCCCCCCGACTAGCGGAGATCTCCTACGAGCAGTACTTC
CSAPRLAEISYEQYF
>TRBJ1-3|TRBV28|once|NA
TGTGCCAGCAGTTTTTTACGTGGAAACACCATATATTTT
CASSFLRGNTIYF
>TRBJ2-1|TRBV25-1|many|TRBD2
TGTGCCAGCCGGGGGGGCAATGAGCAGTTCTTC
CASRGGNEQFF